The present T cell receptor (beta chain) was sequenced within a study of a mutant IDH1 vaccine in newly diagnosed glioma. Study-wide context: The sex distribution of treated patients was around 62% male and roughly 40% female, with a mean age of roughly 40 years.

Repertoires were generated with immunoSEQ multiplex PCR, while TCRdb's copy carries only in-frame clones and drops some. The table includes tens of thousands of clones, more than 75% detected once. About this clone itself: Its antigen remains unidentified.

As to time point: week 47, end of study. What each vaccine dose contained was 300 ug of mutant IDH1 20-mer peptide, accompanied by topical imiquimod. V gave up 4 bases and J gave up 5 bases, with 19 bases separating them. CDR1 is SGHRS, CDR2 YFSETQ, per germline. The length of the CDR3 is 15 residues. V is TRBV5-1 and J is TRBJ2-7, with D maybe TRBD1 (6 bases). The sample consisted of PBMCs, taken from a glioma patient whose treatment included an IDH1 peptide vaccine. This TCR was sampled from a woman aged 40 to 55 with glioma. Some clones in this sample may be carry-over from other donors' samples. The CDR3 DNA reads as TGCGCCAGCAGCCCCCCGGGAAGGGACAATAACGAGCAGTACTTC. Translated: CASSPPGRDNNEQYF.